One sample yielded the 29 T cell receptor beta chains listed below, sequenced in a study of response to subunit inactivated influenza vaccine. TCRdb reanalysed the RT-PCR reads using MiXCR and keeps one entry per CDR3 protein. The data contain about half a million distinct CDR3 sequences, approximately 10% of them seen just once; the ten biggest clones take up approximately 12%. The material was PBMCs from blood, obtained 40 to 50 days after vaccination. Receptor source: a man between 45 and 60 years old who received an inactivated influenza vaccine.

This rearrangement joins TRBV7-2 to TRBJ2-7; 9 nucleotides agree with TRBD1. Looked up from germline, CDR1 is SGHTA and CDR2 is FQGNSA. There are 14 residues in the CDR3. V lost 2 bases and J lost 9; bases outside the gene matches: 8. The CDR3 DNA sequence: TGTGCCAGCAGCTTACCGGGACAGGGTATAGGGCAGTACTTC. This sequence encodes CASSLPGQGIGQYF.

V and J are TRBV20-1 and TRBJ2-7; D is uncertain. This CDR3 contains 10 residues. V was cut by 5 bases and J by 4 bases, with 6 bases left in between. CDR1 is DFQATT, CDR2 SNEGSKA, per germline (reference sequence). CDR3 sequence: CSAEPYEQYF. The CDR3 nucleotides read TGCAGTGCTGAACCTTACGAGCAGTACTTC.

This clonotype has just a few counts. The genes are TRBV15 and TRBJ2-7; 10 nucleotides match TRBD2. The ends lost 7 bases at V and 2 bases at J; junction bases unmatched: 2. CDR1 is LNHNV, CDR2 YYDKDF, per germline (reference sequence). This CDR3 is 13 amino acids long. The CDR3 is CATKLAGTYEQYF. As DNA, the CDR3 is TGTGCCACCAAACTAGCGGGGACCTACGAGCAGTACTTC.

The rearrangement joins TRBV20-1 to TRBJ2-5; 12 bases are shared with TRBD2. Germline V gene lookup returns CDR1 DFQATT and CDR2 SNEGSKA (reference sequence). The CDR3 extends over 15 amino acids. Trimming cost V 1 base and J 5 bases; bases outside gene matches: 5. CDR3 sequence reads: CSARVASGRAETQYF. The CDR3 nucleotides are TGCAGTGCTAGAGTGGCTAGCGGGAGGGCGGAGACCCAGTACTTC.

The chain links TRBV14 to TRBJ2-7; a possible D gene is TRBD1 (5 bases). The V and J ends lost 4 bases and 6 bases respectively, with 10 bases between them. The V gene's germline CDR1 is SGHDN and CDR2 FVKESK. CDR3 length: 12 amino acids. As DNA, the CDR3 is TGTGCCAGCAGCCGGGAAGGGGCCGAGCAGTACTTC. Translated, it gives CASSREGAEQYF.

This clonotype has a count of ten or more. This chain joins TRBV12-3 or TRBV12-4 and TRBJ2-1; D is unclear. V dropped 7 bases and J dropped 5 bases, with 27 bases sitting between them. This CDR3 spans 18 amino acids. This CDR3 is CASTIRSVAGYQHNEQFF. In DNA form, the CDR3 reads TGTGCCAGCACCATCCGGTCGGTAGCTGGCTATCAACACAATGAGCAGTTCTTC.

This clonotype was seen only a few times. The chain has TRBV6-1 and TRBJ1-4, with TRBD1 matching over 7 bases. Per germline, CDR1 MNHNS and CDR2 SASEGT. This CDR3 comprises 17 residues. Losses at the gene ends were 5 bases for V and 4 bases for J; bases not matched to a gene: 13. CDR3 sequence: CASSRERPGQLNEKLFF. The CDR3 region has the DNA TGTGCCAGCAGTAGGGAACGTCCGGGACAGCTTAATGAAAAACTGTTTTTT.

J is TRBJ2-5 and V is TRBV3-1, with no clear D. Germline CDR1 is LGHDT and CDR2 is YNNKEL (reference sequence). Trimming removed 1 base at V and 5 bases at J, with 14 bases between. CDR3 length equals 15 residues. Here the CDR3 DNA reads TGTGCCAGCAGCCAAGGGGTCGAGTCCGCGGAGACCCAGTACTTC. It translates to CASSQGVESAETQYF.

This clonotype has just a few counts. The chain joins TRBV28 to TRBJ2-5, with no clear D. The CDR3 has 14 amino acids. V was clipped by 4 bases and J by 5 bases, with 14 bases between them. Per the germline V gene, CDR1 is MDHEN and CDR2 is SYDVKM. CDR3 coding DNA: TGTGCCAGCAGTTCCCCCAATGTCCTGGAGACCCAGTACTTC. Residues: CASSSPNVLETQYF.

At least ten counts were recorded for this clonotype. This chain uses TRBV6-6 with TRBJ2-2; D gene uncertain. Germline CDR1 MNHNY, CDR2 SVGAGI (reference sequence). V was pared by 0 bases and J by 7 bases, with 3 bases between. This CDR3 has 12 residues. The CDR3 loop is CASSYSGGELFF. The CDR3 DNA reads as TGTGCCAGCAGTTACTCGGGCGGGGAGCTGTTTTTT.

In this sample, this clonotype turned up a few times. The chain combines TRBV29-1 with TRBJ1-4, with D uncertain. The germline V gene has CDR1 SQVTM and CDR2 ANQGSEA. The length of the CDR3 is 14 residues. Trimming took off 5 bases at V and 3 bases at J, with 13 bases between the two ends. CDR3 loop: CSVSGVLANEKLFF. For the CDR3, the DNA is TGCAGCGTTTCCGGGGTGCTCGCTAATGAAAAACTGTTTTTT.

V and J are TRBV20-1 and TRBJ2-7, with TRBD2 matching 8 bases. This CDR3 region has 16 residues. V trimming: 6 bases; J trimming: 2 bases; junction bases outside the gene matches: 15. Germline V gene data show CDR1 as DFQATT and CDR2 as SNEGSKA (reference sequence). The CDR3 region is CSAQLPLAGRPYEQYF. CDR3 in DNA: TGCAGTGCCCAGTTACCCTTAGCGGGGAGACCCTACGAGCAGTACTTC.

This clonotype came up a few times. V gene TRBV5-1 combines with J gene TRBJ2-7; 10 bases are a match to TRBD1. This CDR3 spans 16 amino acids. Looked up from germline, CDR1 is SGHRS and CDR2 is YFSETQ. J gave up 11 bases and V 0 bases, and 14 bases lay outside the gene matches. In DNA form, the CDR3 reads TGCGCCAGCAGCTTGGAGGGGACAGGGGCCATCCAGGTCAAGTACTTC. Protein: CASSLEGTGAIQVKYF.

Here the CDR3 reads CATSRPPSMETQYF. The DNA of the CDR3 is TGTGCCACCAGCAGACCCCCTAGTATGGAGACCCAGTACTTC. The rearrangement joins TRBV15 to TRBJ2-5, with D hard to call. From germline, CDR1 is LNHNV and CDR2 YYDKDF (reference sequence). Deletions cut 2 bases from V and 5 bases from J, with 12 bases between. CDR3 size: 14 residues. The whole variable domain, remainder taken from reference TRBV15 and TRBJ2-5, is DAMVIQNPRYQVTQFGKPVTLSCSQTLNHNVMYWYQQKSSQAPKLLFHYYDKDFNNEADTPDNFQSRRPNTSFCFLDIRSPGLGDTAMYLCATSRPPSMETQYFGPGTRLLVL.

This clonotype was observed at least ten times. The V gene is TRBV4-1, the J gene TRBJ1-1, with D hard to call. This CDR3 has 15 amino acids. CDR1 MGHRA and CDR2 YSYEKL come from the germline V gene. The ends were cut back, 0 bases at V and 1 base at J, with 9 bases in the middle. The CDR3 DNA sequence: TGCGCCAGCAGCCAAGATGTTTTGGGGAACACTGAAGCTTTCTTT. It encodes CASSQDVLGNTEAFF.

The V and J genes are TRBV7-2 and TRBJ2-7; D is possibly TRBD2 (5 bases). Trimming shortened V by 6 bases and J by 4 bases, and 16 bases separated the two germline ends. Germline V gives CDR1 SGHTA, CDR2 FQGNSA. This CDR3 spans 14 amino acids. For the CDR3, the DNA is TGTGCCAGCAGACCTTTTTCGGGGATGTACGAGCAGTACTTC. It codes for CASRPFSGMYEQYF. Full variable domain (outside the CDR3, taken from reference TRBV7-2 and TRBJ2-7): GAGVSQSPSNKVTEKGKDVELRCDPISGHTALYWYRQSLGQGLEFLIYFQGNSAPDKSGLPSDRFSAERTGGSVSTLTIQRTQQEDSAVYLCASRPFSGMYEQYFGPGTRLTVT.

This clonotype was seen more than once but under ten times. The J gene is TRBJ2-7, the V gene TRBV20-1; no clear D. V lost 1 base and J 9 bases, leaving 7 bases between the germline ends. Germline V gene data show CDR1 as DFQATT and CDR2 as SNEGSKA (reference sequence). The CDR3 extends over 10 amino acids. The CDR3: CSARVDGQYF. The CDR3 coding sequence is TGCAGTGCTAGAGTCGACGGGCAGTACTTC.

This clonotype was recorded many times. The rearrangement uses TRBV24-1 and TRBJ2-5; D may be TRBD2 (5 bases). Trimming removed 3 bases from V and 5 bases from J, with 21 bases in between. Germline V CDR1 and CDR2: KGHDR, SFDVKD. CDR3 length equals 17 residues. CDR3: CATSDAQRMDGVETQYF. As DNA, the CDR3 is TGTGCCACCAGTGATGCTCAAAGGATGGACGGGGTTGAGACCCAGTACTTC.

This clonotype appeared a few times. The gene calls are TRBV5-1 and TRBJ2-2, with 9 bases fitting TRBD1. The CDR3 covers 17 residues. V dropped 0 bases and J dropped 4; count of bases not matched to a gene: 7. Germline lookup yields CDR1 SGHRS and CDR2 YFSETQ. The CDR3 DNA follows: TGCGCCAGCAGCTTGGCCTACGGGACAGGGCCCACCGGGGAGCTGTTTTTT. It is translated as CASSLAYGTGPTGELFF.

V gene TRBV4-3 combines with J gene TRBJ2-5; TRBD2 matches at 10 bases. Trimming removed 1 base from V and 5 bases from J; junction bases left unmatched: 4. This CDR3 has 15 residues. Looked up from germline, CDR1 is LGHNA and CDR2 is YSLEER. In DNA, the CDR3 is TGCGCCAGCAGCCAAGCCGGGACTAGCGTCGAGACCCAGTACTTC. Translating gives CASSQAGTSVETQYF.

This clonotype has a handful of counts. This rearrangement joins TRBV7-2 to TRBJ2-7; D is ambiguous. Germline-derived CDR1 and CDR2 are SGHTA and FQGNSA. The CDR3 is 13 residues long. With 3 bases removed from V and 0 bases from J, the gap between germline ends came to 6 bases. The CDR3 DNA follows: TGTGCCAGCAGCTTCTCCAACTCCTACGAGCAGTACTTC. Translation: CASSFSNSYEQYF. The variable domain in full, with the rest retrieved from reference TRBV7-2 and TRBJ2-7, is GAGVSQSPSNKVTEKGKDVELRCDPISGHTALYWYRQSLGQGLEFLIYFQGNSAPDKSGLPSDRFSAERTGGSVSTLTIQRTQQEDSAVYLCASSFSNSYEQYFGPGTRLTVT.

This clonotype came up many times. The chain is built from TRBV6-1 and TRBJ1-1; 7 bases fit TRBD1. Looked up from germline, CDR1 is MNHNS and CDR2 is SASEGT. The CDR3 loop spans 15 amino acids. V lost 1 base and J lost 3; bases outside the gene matches: 5. The CDR3 DNA reads TGTGCCAGCAGTGAAGTTGGAGGGGGCTACACTGAAGCTTTCTTT. It specifies CASSEVGGGYTEAFF.

This sequence joins TRBV6-2 or TRBV6-3 and TRBJ2-1; maybe TRBD2 (5 bases). The CDR3 extends over 13 amino acids. Germline V gene data show CDR1 as MNHEY and CDR2 as SVGEGT. Trimming removed 1 base from V and 5 bases from J, with 6 bases in between. The CDR3 reads CASSYLGDNEQFF. The CDR3 nucleotides are TGTGCCAGCAGTTACTTGGGAGACAATGAGCAGTTCTTC.

Points on this clonotype: A much larger clone lies a single base off, so this may be a read error. The CDR3 sequence: CASSSLAGGLDTQYF. In DNA form, the CDR3 reads TGCGCCAGCAGCTCACTAGCGGGGGGGCTAGATACGCAGTATTTT. The rearrangement uses TRBV5-1 and TRBJ2-3, with 13 bases that match TRBD2. Germline V gene lookup returns CDR1 SGHRS and CDR2 YFSETQ. This CDR3 region has 15 residues. The V gene end was trimmed by 3 bases and the J gene end by 5 bases; junction bases not matched to a gene: 3.

This clonotype was seen ten or more times. The chain employs TRBV3-1 and TRBJ2-3; 7 bases agree with TRBD2. The CDR3 is made up of 13 amino acids. Germline V CDR1 and CDR2: LGHDT, YNNKEL (reference sequence). V shed 5 bases and J 6 bases; nucleotides not matched to a gene: 5. The DNA of the CDR3 is TGTGCCAGCAGCTGGGGGGGTACGGATACGCAGTATTTT. Encoded protein: CASSWGGTDTQYF.

The sample holds many counts of this clonotype. The V and J genes are TRBV10-3 and TRBJ2-1; 7 bases map to TRBD2. V was pared by 2 bases and J by 8 bases, with 18 bases of the junction left unmatched. The CDR3 covers 18 residues. Germline V gene lookup returns CDR1 ENHRY and CDR2 SYGVKD. This chain's CDR3 is CAISEILPVAGLADEQFF. CDR3 in DNA: TGTGCCATCAGTGAGATTTTGCCGGTAGCGGGTCTAGCGGATGAGCAGTTCTTC.

The gene calls are TRBV6-2 or TRBV6-3 and TRBJ2-2, with TRBD2 as a possible D gene (6 bases). This CDR3 has 18 residues. Trimming took 5 bases from V and 0 from J, leaving 19 bases between them. Germline values: CDR1 MNHEY, CDR2 SVGEGT. CDR3 sequence: CASSIAGTSPANTGELFF. In DNA form, the CDR3 reads TGTGCCAGCAGTATAGCCGGGACTTCTCCCGCGAACACCGGGGAGCTGTTTTTT.

A few counts support this clonotype. CDR3 region: CAHGGPAPNEQFF. DNA for the CDR3: TGTGCCCATGGGGGTCCTGCCCCCAATGAGCAGTTCTTC. This chain uses TRBV7-9 with TRBJ2-1; perhaps D is TRBD1 or TRBD2 (5 bases each). Trimming shortened V by 11 bases and J by 6 bases, and 17 bases separated the two germline ends. Germline V gives CDR1 SEHNR, CDR2 FQNEAQ (reference sequence). This CDR3 is built from 13 residues.

The chain links TRBV12-3 or TRBV12-4 to TRBJ1-5; D perhaps matches TRBD1 (5 bases). The V end lost 4 bases, the J end lost 2 bases, and 9 bases lay between the germline ends. The CDR3 is 14 residues long. The CDR3 region is CASSYAGRNQPQHF. DNA of the CDR3: TGTGCCAGCAGTTATGCAGGGCGCAATCAGCCCCAGCATTTT.